A selection of T cell receptor beta chains follows, all from one sample in a study of glioma-infiltrating T cells. TCRdb re-analysed the multiplex PCR reads in MiXCR, keeping a single row per CDR3 protein. The data contain a few hundred thousand distinct CDR3 sequences, 41% of them singletons. The sequencing input was glioma tissue, nonneoplastic brain tissue, or PBMCs (not recorded which). The receptors derive from a human donor with low-grade glioma or glioblastoma, undergoing nonglioma brain surgery, or in good health (not recorded which). Both conserved end residues are part of each CDR3. D genes are given only for firm matches. Only some rows state a clone size, as once, few, many or a class for expanded clones.

D: TRBD1
V: TRBV6-6
size: few
J: TRBJ2-3
DNA: TGTGCCAGCAGTTCTACCAGAGACAGGGCCGCGCCAGATACGCAGTATTTT
CDR3: CASSSTRDRAAPDTQYF

D: NA
V: TRBV27
size: many
J: TRBJ2-7
DNA: TGTGCCAGCAGTACCCGTCCGACAGGACCCTACGAGCAGTACTTC
CDR3: CASSTRPTGPYEQYF

D: TRBD1
V: TRBV7-9
size: many
J: TRBJ1-2
DNA: TGTGCCAGCAGCCCGACAGGGGACTATGGCTACACCTTC
CDR3: CASSPTGDYGYTF

D: NA
V: TRBV24-1
size: NA
J: TRBJ2-1
DNA: TGTGCCACCAGTGAATCAACTAGAGGACAGTTCTTC
CDR3: CATSESTRGQFF

D: NA
V: TRBV20-1
size: NA
J: TRBJ2-7
DNA: TGCAGTGCTAGAGATGAGAGCTCCTACGAGCAGTACTTC
CDR3: CSARDESSYEQYF

D: TRBD2
V: TRBV19
size: few
J: TRBJ2-5
DNA: TGTGCCAGCCGACAGGGCCCGCGGGAGGGGTGGACCCAGTACTTC
CDR3: CASRQGPREGWTQYF

D: TRBD2
V: TRBV4-3
size: few
J: TRBJ2-3
DNA: TGCGCCAGCAGCCCCGGACTAGCGGGAGGGTCTAGCACAGATACGCAGTATTTT
CDR3: CASSPGLAGGSSTDTQYF

D: TRBD2
V: TRBV4-3
size: few
J: TRBJ2-1
DNA: TGCGCCAGCAGCCAATCCCTAGCGGGAGCGTACAATGAGCAGTTCTTC
CDR3: CASSQSLAGAYNEQFF

D: TRBD1
V: TRBV29-1
size: NA
J: TRBJ2-5
DNA: TGCAGCACAACCGGGACAGAGCAAGAGACCCAGTACTTC
CDR3: CSTTGTEQETQYF

D: NA
V: TRBV6-2/TRBV6-3
size: many
J: TRBJ2-2
DNA: TGTGCCAGCAGTCTCCAGGCCGGGGAGCTGTTTTTT
CDR3: CASSLQAGELFF

D: TRBD2
V: TRBV5-4
size: NA
J: TRBJ2-1
DNA: TGTGCCAGCAGCCGGACTAGCGGGAAGGATGAGCAGTTCTTC
CDR3: CASSRTSGKDEQFF

D: TRBD1
V: TRBV3-1
size: NA
J: TRBJ2-5
DNA: TGTGCCAGCAGGATCAGGGGGTCAGAGACCCAGTACTTC
CDR3: CASRIRGSETQYF

D: NA
V: TRBV4-1
size: few
J: TRBJ2-1
DNA: TGCGCCAGCAGCCAAGAGAGGAGGCAGAACAATGAGCAGTTCTTC
CDR3: CASSQERRQNNEQFF

D: TRBD1
V: TRBV14
size: NA
J: TRBJ2-4
DNA: TGTGCCAGCAGCTATCGACAGGGTAGAGGCAAAAACATTCAGTACTTC
CDR3: CASSYRQGRGKNIQYF

D: NA
V: TRBV7-8
size: NA
J: TRBJ2-7
DNA: TGTGCCAGCAGCCACGGACTTTGGGCCTCCTACGAGCAGTACTTC
CDR3: CASSHGLWASYEQYF

D: NA
V: TRBV7-9
size: NA
J: TRBJ2-7
DNA: TGTGCCAGCAGCCAAGTTGGCTGGGGGAGCGAGCAGTACTTC
CDR3: CASSQVGWGSEQYF

D: NA
V: TRBV20-1
size: few
J: TRBJ2-1
DNA: TGCAGTGCTAGCGGACGTGCTGCGTCCTACAATGAGCAGTTCTTC
CDR3: CSASGRAASYNEQFF

D: TRBD2
V: TRBV6-6
size: few
J: TRBJ2-1
DNA: TGTGCCAGCAGTTACACGGGAGGCCTATACAATGAGCAGTTCTTC
CDR3: CASSYTGGLYNEQFF

D: NA
V: TRBV7-2
size: NA
J: TRBJ2-1
DNA: TGTGCCAGCAGCCAGGACAACTACAATGAGCAGTTCTTC
CDR3: CASSQDNYNEQFF

D: NA
V: TRBV2
size: NA
J: TRBJ1-3
DNA: TGTGCCAGCAGTGAAAGTCCAAGCTCTGGAAACACCATATATTTT
CDR3: CASSESPSSGNTIYF

D: NA
V: TRBV6-2/TRBV6-3
size: NA
J: TRBJ2-1
DNA: TGTGCCAGCATCCCGGAGGGAGGAGATGAGCAGTTCTTC
CDR3: CASIPEGGDEQFF

D: TRBD2
V: TRBV10-3
size: few
J: TRBJ2-5
DNA: TGTGCCATCAGCCCCGCCGGGGGGAGGGGAGAGACCCAGTACTTC
CDR3: CAISPAGGRGETQYF

D: NA
V: TRBV6-1
size: many
J: TRBJ2-2
DNA: TGTGCCAGCAGGACGGGGCGGGACGGAAATTCCGGGGAGCTGTTTTTT
CDR3: CASRTGRDGNSGELFF

D: NA
V: TRBV2
size: NA
J: TRBJ1-3
DNA: TGTGCCAGCAGCTCCCCAGACATCTATGGAAACACCATATATTTT
CDR3: CASSSPDIYGNTIYF

D: NA
V: TRBV6-2/TRBV6-3
size: many
J: TRBJ2-7
DNA: TGTGCCAGCAGTTACACAATCCCCTACGAGCAGTACTTC
CDR3: CASSYTIPYEQYF

D: TRBD2
V: TRBV20-1
size: NA
J: TRBJ2-1
DNA: TGCAGTGCTAGAGGGTTTAAGGAGCGGGGGGTTTGGAATGAGCAGTTCTTC
CDR3: CSARGFKERGVWNEQFF

D: NA
V: TRBV28
size: NA
J: TRBJ2-2
DNA: TGTGCCAGCGGGAGCGTAGGGAGCCCGAGCGGGGAGCTGTTTTTT
CDR3: CASGSVGSPSGELFF

D: NA
V: TRBV11-1
size: few
J: TRBJ2-7
DNA: TGTGCCAGCAGCTTAGAGGCGGGCTACGAGCAGTACTTC
CDR3: CASSLEAGYEQYF

D: TRBD1
V: TRBV20-1
size: many
J: TRBJ1-5
DNA: TGCAGTGCTAGAGCCACTGACAGGGGAGGTCAGCCCCAGCATTTT
CDR3: CSARATDRGGQPQHF

D: NA
V: TRBV6-1
size: many
J: TRBJ2-1
DNA: TGTGCCAGCATCGACAATGAGCAGTTCTTC
CDR3: CASIDNEQFF

D: NA
V: TRBV27
size: NA
J: TRBJ1-2
DNA: TGTGCCAGCAGTTCCTCCTGGCTGACCTATGGCTACACCTTC
CDR3: CASSSSWLTYGYTF

D: NA
V: TRBV28
size: many
J: TRBJ2-1
DNA: TGTGCCAGCAGACCTAGACACCACAATGAGCAGTTCTTC
CDR3: CASRPRHHNEQFF

D: NA
V: TRBV29-1
size: NA
J: TRBJ2-1
DNA: TGCAGCGTGACTAGAGGGTCCTGCAATGGGCAGTTCTTC
CDR3: CSVTRGSCNGQFF

D: TRBD1
V: TRBV20-1
size: few
J: TRBJ2-2
DNA: TGCAGTTCAGGGGGCAGGCGGACCGGGGAGCTGTTTTTT
CDR3: CSSGGRRTGELFF

D: NA
V: TRBV20-1
size: many
J: TRBJ1-2
DNA: TGCAGTGCTGGCCGGACCGTTACTAACTATGGCTACACCTTC
CDR3: CSAGRTVTNYGYTF

D: NA
V: TRBV2
size: NA
J: TRBJ2-3
DNA: TGTGCCAGTAATCCCTGGGCTAGTATCACAGATACGCAGTATTTT
CDR3: CASNPWASITDTQYF

D: NA
V: TRBV7-9
size: NA
J: TRBJ1-5
DNA: TGTGCCAGCAGCCCACTAAGAGGAGCCAATCAGCCCCAGCATTTT
CDR3: CASSPLRGANQPQHF

D: NA
V: TRBV11-2
size: NA
J: TRBJ2-7
DNA: TGTGCCAGCAGCTTAGTGCCTAGCAGGGGCGAGCAGTACTTC
CDR3: CASSLVPSRGEQYF

D: NA
V: TRBV7-2
size: NA
J: TRBJ2-2
DNA: TGTGCCAGCAGCTTAACGGGGCGACCCACCGGGGAGCTGTTTTTT
CDR3: CASSLTGRPTGELFF

D: NA
V: TRBV6-1
size: NA
J: TRBJ2-2
DNA: TGTGCCAGCATGCGCGGGCCCACCGGGGAGCTGTTTTTT
CDR3: CASMRGPTGELFF

D: NA
V: TRBV2
size: NA
J: TRBJ1-1
DNA: TGTGCCAGCAGGTACTTGGAGAACACTGAAGCTTTCTTT
CDR3: CASRYLENTEAFF

D: NA
V: TRBV27
size: few
J: TRBJ2-7
DNA: TGTGCCAGCAGTAACAGACAGAACTACGAGCAGTACTTC
CDR3: CASSNRQNYEQYF

D: NA
V: TRBV27
size: NA
J: TRBJ2-5
DNA: TGTGCCAGCAGTTACCCCGGATGGGAAGAGACCCAGTACTTC
CDR3: CASSYPGWEETQYF

D: NA
V: TRBV19
size: few
J: TRBJ2-2
DNA: TGTGCCAGTAGTATAGTTGGCACCGGGGAGCTGTTTTTT
CDR3: CASSIVGTGELFF

D: NA
V: TRBV28
size: NA
J: TRBJ1-4
DNA: TGTGCCAGCAAAGGGACGACGGGTAATGAAAAACCGTTTTTT
CDR3: CASKGTTGNEKPFF

D: TRBD2
V: TRBV7-2
size: few
J: TRBJ2-1
DNA: TGTGCCAGCAGCTTAACGGGAGGGCCTTTACGGAACAATGAGCAGTTCTTC
CDR3: CASSLTGGPLRNNEQFF

D: NA
V: TRBV7-6
size: NA
J: TRBJ1-4
DNA: TGTGCCAGCAGCTCAGGGTACCAGGGTGAAAAACTGTTTTTT
CDR3: CASSSGYQGEKLFF